The 17 T cell receptor beta chains below all came from one sample that was sequenced in a study of blood T cell repertoires in COVID-19. The repertoire was sequenced with immunoSEQ multiplex PCR; TCRdb's copy has only in-frame clones and lacks some. The sample consists of about 97,000 clones, over 75% of them appearing once. The specimen was peripheral blood. The receptors stem from a man in his fifties or sixties with acute or convalescent COVID-19.

CDR3 nucleotide sequence: TGCAGCGTTGCTTACACGGGTGGAGAGACCCAGTACTTC. As protein: CSVAYTGGETQYF. The chain is built from TRBV29-1 and TRBJ2-5; D remains ambiguous. The CDR3 runs to 13 residues. The V gene's germline CDR1 is SQVTM and CDR2 ANQGSEA. V dropped 4 bases and J dropped 4 bases, with 13 bases sitting between them.

This chain connects TRBV6-6 to TRBJ1-1; D uncertain. V dropped 0 bases and J dropped 10 bases, with 12 bases sitting between them. This CDR3 spans 13 amino acids. The germline gives CDR1 MNHNY, CDR2 SVGAGI (reference sequence). The CDR3 coding sequence is TGTGCCAGCAGTTACTCGAGGGAGGGTCGAGCTTTCTTT. This encodes CASSYSREGRAFF.

The V call is TRBV18, the J call TRBJ1-1; 10 bases align to TRBD1. CDR1 KGHSH and CDR2 LQKENI come from the germline V gene. The J segment lost 5 bases and the V segment lost 5 bases, leaving 5 bases of the junction unmatched. This CDR3 has 14 residues. The CDR3 sequence is CASSSDRGRTEAFF. CDR3 DNA: TGTGCCAGCTCATCCGACAGGGGGCGTACTGAAGCTTTCTTT. Full variable domain (missing parts from reference TRBV18 and TRBJ1-1): NAGVMQNPRHLVRRRGQEARLRCSPMKGHSHVYWYRQLPEEGLKFMVYLQKENIIDESGMPKERFSAEFPKEGPSILRIQQVVRGDSAAYFCASSSDRGRTEAFFGQGTRLTVV.

The V gene is TRBV6-5, the J gene TRBJ1-3, with TRBD1 matching 8 bases. V trimming: 4 bases; J trimming: 3 bases; junction bases outside the gene matches: 8. There are 16 residues in the CDR3. Germline lookup yields CDR1 MNHEY and CDR2 SVGAGI. The DNA for the CDR3 is TGTGCCAGCAGTTCGGACAGGGCAAGCCTTGGAAACACCATATATTTT. It yields the protein CASSSDRASLGNTIYF.

The rearrangement joins TRBV10-3 to TRBJ1-4, with 7 bases fitting TRBD1. Trimming removed 6 bases from V and 7 bases from J; junction bases left unmatched: 11. The CDR3 loop spans 15 amino acids. Germline loops: CDR1 ENHRY, CDR2 SYGVKD. CDR3 region: CAISVRGQAGEKLFF. Here the CDR3 DNA reads TGTGCCATCAGCGTCCGAGGACAGGCAGGTGAAAAACTGTTTTTT.

The chain carries TRBV6-4 and TRBJ1-1; D is ambiguous. There are 17 residues in the CDR3. Germline CDR1 reads MRHNA; CDR2 reads SNTAGT. V lost 8 bases and J lost 1, with 23 bases in between. In nucleotides, the CDR3 is TGTGCCAGCGGTTGGACGCGGGGAGGGAGTACGAACACTGAAGCTTTCTTT. Translating gives CASGWTRGGSTNTEAFF.

This clone was recorded once. The V gene is TRBV19, the J gene TRBJ1-1; the match to TRBD1 covers 8 bases. The germline V gene has CDR1 LNHDA and CDR2 SQIVND (reference sequence). Trimming took 9 bases from V and 3 from J; bases not matched to a gene: 6. The CDR3 length is 13 residues. The CDR3 DNA reads as TGTGCCAGCAGGACAGGGCGGGACACTGAAGCTTTCTTT. Translated, it gives CASRTGRDTEAFF. Full variable domain (remainder filled in from reference TRBV19 and TRBJ1-1): DGGITQSPKYLFRKEGQNVTLSCEQNLNHDAMYWYRQDPGQGLRLIYYSQIVNDFQKGDIAEGYSVSREKKESFPLTVTSAQKNPTAFYLCASRTGRDTEAFFGQGTRLTVV.

The CDR3 nucleotides are TGTGCCAGCAGTGTTCGGGACGGGGGCACTGAAGCTTTCTTT. This gives the protein CASSVRDGGTEAFF. The chain carries TRBV25-1 and TRBJ1-1, with D tentatively TRBD1 (5 bases). V was shortened by 4 bases and J by 4 bases, with 13 bases between the two germline ends. The length of the CDR3 is 14 residues. The V gene's germline CDR1 is MGHDK and CDR2 SYGVNS.

This clone was counted once. The chain couples TRBV2 to TRBJ2-3; D call uncertain. This CDR3 spans 13 amino acids. The germline CDR1 and CDR2 sequences are SNHLY and FYNNEI. V was clipped by 4 bases and J by 6 bases, with 11 bases between them. CDR3 in amino acids: CASSGRLGDTQYF. The CDR3 DNA is TGTGCCAGCAGTGGACGACTCGGGGATACGCAGTATTTT.

The chain recombines TRBV25-1 with TRBJ1-2; the match to TRBD1 covers 7 bases. The CDR3 has 14 amino acids. Germline V lookup: CDR1 MGHDK, CDR2 SYGVNS. The trim removed 4 bases at V and 7 bases at J, leaving 9 bases unmatched. CDR3 amino acids: CASSASTQGGGYTF. CDR3 nucleotide sequence: TGTGCCAGCAGTGCCTCAACCCAGGGGGGTGGCTACACCTTC.

The gene calls are TRBV20-1 and TRBJ1-5; D might be TRBD1 (6 bases). CDR3 length: 14 amino acids. V was clipped by 3 bases and J by 4 bases, with 13 bases between them. Germline V gives CDR1 DFQATT, CDR2 SNEGSKA (reference sequence). CDR3 DNA: TGCAGTGCTAGTGATGGACAGTTTAATCAGCCCCAGCATTTT. Translating gives CSASDGQFNQPQHF.

The chain joins TRBV19 to TRBJ2-7; TRBD1 aligns across 11 bases. In germline, CDR1 is LNHDA, CDR2 SQIVND (reference sequence). The CDR3 is 15 amino acids. The J segment lost 0 bases and the V segment lost 4 bases, leaving 2 bases of the junction unmatched. The CDR3 is CASSKGTGGSYEQYF. CDR3 DNA sequence: TGTGCCAGTAGTAAGGGGACAGGGGGCTCCTACGAGCAGTACTTC.

This clone was detected only a few times. The chain links TRBV5-6 to TRBJ1-2; tentative D call: TRBD1 (6 bases). The V gene lost 0 bases and the J gene lost 2 bases, with 14 bases spanning the gap. Germline assignment: CDR1 SGHDT and CDR2 YYEEEE. This CDR3 spans 16 amino acids. The CDR3 bases are TGTGCCAGCAGCTTGGTACAGGGAGACCCCAACTATGGCTACACCTTC. Its translation: CASSLVQGDPNYGYTF.

DNA of the CDR3: TGTGCCAGCAGTCTCGTCCCCGGGGGGTACGGCTACACCTTC. Translation: CASSLVPGGYGYTF. This rearrangement joins TRBV6-5 to TRBJ1-2; weak D call: TRBD1 (5 bases). Looked up from germline, CDR1 is MNHEY and CDR2 is SVGAGI. This CDR3 contains 14 residues. V was cut by 5 bases and J by 8 bases, with 18 bases left in between.

This clone was observed once. The V gene is TRBV5-1, the J gene TRBJ1-1; possible D gene TRBD1, 6 bases. V lost 5 bases and J lost 5, with 22 bases in between. Germline CDR1 SGHRS, CDR2 YFSETQ. The CDR3 loop spans 16 amino acids. CDR3 residues: CASRSLPGVGKTEAFF. CDR3 DNA: TGCGCCAGCAGGTCCCTACCAGGGGTCGGGAAGACTGAAGCTTTCTTT.

The rearrangement links TRBV19 to TRBJ1-5; the D gene is possibly TRBD1 (6 bases). Germline V gene sequence: CDR1 LNHDA, CDR2 SQIVND (reference sequence). Trimming removed 4 bases at V and 3 bases at J, with 10 bases between. This CDR3 spans 14 amino acids. This CDR3 reads CASSNGQHNQPQHF. The CDR3 nucleotides are TGTGCCAGTAGTAATGGACAGCACAATCAGCCCCAGCATTTT. The variable domain in full, with the rest retrieved from reference TRBV19 and TRBJ1-5, is DGGITQSPKYLFRKEGQNVTLSCEQNLNHDAMYWYRQDPGQGLRLIYYSQIVNDFQKGDIAEGYSVSREKKESFPLTVTSAQKNPTAFYLCASSNGQHNQPQHFGDGTRLSIL.

The chain carries TRBV19 and TRBJ1-6, with 7 bases aligning to TRBD1. The CDR3 sequence is 16 residues long. Germline trimming cut 5 bases from V and 9 bases from J; bases unmatched to any gene: 13. Germline assignment: CDR1 LNHDA and CDR2 SQIVND (reference sequence). The CDR3 coding sequence is TGTGCCAGTAGTTCACTACAGGGGTACCCCCCTTCACCCCTCCACTTT. Translation gives CASSSLQGYPPSPLHF.